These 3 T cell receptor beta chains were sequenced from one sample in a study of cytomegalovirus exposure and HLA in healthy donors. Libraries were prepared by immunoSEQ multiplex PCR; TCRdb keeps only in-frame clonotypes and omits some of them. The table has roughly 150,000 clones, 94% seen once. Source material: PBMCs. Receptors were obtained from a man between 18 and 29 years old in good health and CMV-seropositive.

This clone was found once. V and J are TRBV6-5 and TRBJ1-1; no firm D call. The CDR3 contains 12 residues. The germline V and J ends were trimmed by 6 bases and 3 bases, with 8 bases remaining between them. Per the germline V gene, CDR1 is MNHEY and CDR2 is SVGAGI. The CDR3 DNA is TGTGCCAGCAGGCCGGGAGACACTGAAGCTTTCTTT. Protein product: CASRPGDTEAFF.

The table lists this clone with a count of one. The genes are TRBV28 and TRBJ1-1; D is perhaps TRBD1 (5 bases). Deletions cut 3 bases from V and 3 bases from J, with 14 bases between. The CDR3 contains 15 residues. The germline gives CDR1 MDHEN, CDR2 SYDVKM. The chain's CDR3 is CASSLQPGWDTEAFF. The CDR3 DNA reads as TGTGCCAGCAGTTTGCAGCCAGGGTGGGACACTGAAGCTTTCTTT.

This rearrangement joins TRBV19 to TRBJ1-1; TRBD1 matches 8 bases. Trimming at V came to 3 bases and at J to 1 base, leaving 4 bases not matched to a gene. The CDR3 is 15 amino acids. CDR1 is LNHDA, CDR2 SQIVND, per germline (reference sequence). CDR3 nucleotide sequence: TGTGCCAGTAGTATTGACGGGACAGGGAACACTGAAGCTTTCTTT. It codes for CASSIDGTGNTEAFF.